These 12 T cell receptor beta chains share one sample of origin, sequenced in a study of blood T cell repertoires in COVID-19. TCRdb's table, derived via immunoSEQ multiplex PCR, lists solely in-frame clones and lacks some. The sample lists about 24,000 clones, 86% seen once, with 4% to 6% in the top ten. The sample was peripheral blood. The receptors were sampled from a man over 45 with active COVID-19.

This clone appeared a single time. Here the CDR3 reads CASSIVGGYEQYF. CDR3 coding DNA: TGTGCCAGTAGTATAGTAGGAGGCTACGAGCAGTACTTC. The chain employs TRBV19 and TRBJ2-7; TRBD2 might be the D (5 bases). The germline V gene encodes CDR1 LNHDA and CDR2 SQIVND (reference sequence). The V end lost 1 base, the J end lost 3 bases, and 7 bases lay between the germline ends. The CDR3 runs 13 residues.

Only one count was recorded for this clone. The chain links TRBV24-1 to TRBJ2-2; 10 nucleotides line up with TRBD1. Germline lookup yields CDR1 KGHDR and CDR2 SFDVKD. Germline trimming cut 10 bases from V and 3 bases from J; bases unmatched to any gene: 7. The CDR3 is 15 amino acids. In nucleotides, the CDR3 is TGTGCCACACGTGGGGGACAGGGGCACACCGGGGAGCTGTTTTTT. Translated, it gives CATRGGQGHTGELFF.

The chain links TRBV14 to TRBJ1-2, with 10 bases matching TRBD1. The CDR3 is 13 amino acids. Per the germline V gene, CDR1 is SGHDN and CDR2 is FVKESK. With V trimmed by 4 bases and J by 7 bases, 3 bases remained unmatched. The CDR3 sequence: CASSPRQGAGYTF. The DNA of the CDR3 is TGTGCCAGCAGCCCCCGACAGGGGGCTGGCTACACCTTC.

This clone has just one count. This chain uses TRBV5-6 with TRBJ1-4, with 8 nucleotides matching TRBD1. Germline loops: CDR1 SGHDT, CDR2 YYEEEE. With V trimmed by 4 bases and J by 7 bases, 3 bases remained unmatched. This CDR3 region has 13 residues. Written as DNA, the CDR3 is TGTGCCAGCAGCCTTGACAGGGGTGAAAAACTGTTTTTT. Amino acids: CASSLDRGEKLFF.

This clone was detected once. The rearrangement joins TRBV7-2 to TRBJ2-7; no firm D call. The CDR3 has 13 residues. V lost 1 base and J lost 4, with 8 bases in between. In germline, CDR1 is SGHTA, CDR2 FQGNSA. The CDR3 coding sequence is TGTGCCAGCAGCTTAGAGCCGCTATACGAGCAGTACTTC. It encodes CASSLEPLYEQYF. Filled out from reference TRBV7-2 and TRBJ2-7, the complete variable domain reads GAGVSQSPSNKVTEKGKDVELRCDPISGHTALYWYRQSLGQGLEFLIYFQGNSAPDKSGLPSDRFSAERTGGSVSTLTIQRTQQEDSAVYLCASSLEPLYEQYFGPGTRLTVT.

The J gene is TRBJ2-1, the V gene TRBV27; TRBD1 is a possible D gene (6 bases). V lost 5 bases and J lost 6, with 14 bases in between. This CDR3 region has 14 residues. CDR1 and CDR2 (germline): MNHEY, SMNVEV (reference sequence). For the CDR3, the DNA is TGTGCCAGCAGTAAACAGGGTGGGCTCAATGAGCAGTTCTTC. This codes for CASSKQGGLNEQFF.

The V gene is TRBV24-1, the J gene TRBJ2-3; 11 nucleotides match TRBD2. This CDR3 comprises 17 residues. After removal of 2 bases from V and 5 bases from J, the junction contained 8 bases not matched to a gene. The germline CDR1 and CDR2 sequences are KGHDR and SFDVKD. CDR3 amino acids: CATSDWGGLAAGDTQYF. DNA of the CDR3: TGTGCCACCAGTGATTGGGGGGGACTAGCGGCCGGAGATACGCAGTATTTT.

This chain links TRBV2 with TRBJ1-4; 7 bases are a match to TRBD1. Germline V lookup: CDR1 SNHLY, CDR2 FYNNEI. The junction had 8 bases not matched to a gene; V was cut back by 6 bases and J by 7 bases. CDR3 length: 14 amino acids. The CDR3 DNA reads TGTGCCAGCAGGCGACAGGGCAAACTTGAAAAACTGTTTTTT. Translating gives CASRRQGKLEKLFF.

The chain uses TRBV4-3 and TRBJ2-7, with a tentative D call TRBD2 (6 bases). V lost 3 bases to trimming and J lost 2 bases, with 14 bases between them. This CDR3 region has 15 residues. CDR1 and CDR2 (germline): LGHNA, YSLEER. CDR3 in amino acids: CASSQGGGGTYEQYF. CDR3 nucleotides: TGCGCCAGCAGCCAGGGGGGTGGAGGGACCTACGAGCAGTACTTC.

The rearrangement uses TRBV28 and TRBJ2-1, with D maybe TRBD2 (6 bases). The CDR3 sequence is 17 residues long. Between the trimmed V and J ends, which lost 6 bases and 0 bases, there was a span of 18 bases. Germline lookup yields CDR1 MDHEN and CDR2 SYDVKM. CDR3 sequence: CASSGNPPGVSYNEQFF. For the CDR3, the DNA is TGTGCCAGCAGCGGGAACCCTCCGGGAGTCTCCTACAATGAGCAGTTCTTC.

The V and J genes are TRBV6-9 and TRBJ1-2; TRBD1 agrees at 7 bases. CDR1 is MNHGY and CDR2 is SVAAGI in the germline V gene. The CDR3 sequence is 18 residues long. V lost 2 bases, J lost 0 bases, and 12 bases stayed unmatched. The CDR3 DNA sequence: TGTGCCAGCAGTTATCTCTTCCCGCCGGGACAGCCTAACTATGGCTACACCTTC. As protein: CASSYLFPPGQPNYGYTF.

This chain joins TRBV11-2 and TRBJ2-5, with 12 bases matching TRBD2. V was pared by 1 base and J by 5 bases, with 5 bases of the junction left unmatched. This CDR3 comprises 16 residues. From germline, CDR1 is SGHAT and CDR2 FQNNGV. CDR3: CASSLGLAGGQETQYF. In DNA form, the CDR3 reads TGTGCCAGCAGCTTAGGGCTAGCGGGGGGGCAGGAGACCCAGTACTTC.